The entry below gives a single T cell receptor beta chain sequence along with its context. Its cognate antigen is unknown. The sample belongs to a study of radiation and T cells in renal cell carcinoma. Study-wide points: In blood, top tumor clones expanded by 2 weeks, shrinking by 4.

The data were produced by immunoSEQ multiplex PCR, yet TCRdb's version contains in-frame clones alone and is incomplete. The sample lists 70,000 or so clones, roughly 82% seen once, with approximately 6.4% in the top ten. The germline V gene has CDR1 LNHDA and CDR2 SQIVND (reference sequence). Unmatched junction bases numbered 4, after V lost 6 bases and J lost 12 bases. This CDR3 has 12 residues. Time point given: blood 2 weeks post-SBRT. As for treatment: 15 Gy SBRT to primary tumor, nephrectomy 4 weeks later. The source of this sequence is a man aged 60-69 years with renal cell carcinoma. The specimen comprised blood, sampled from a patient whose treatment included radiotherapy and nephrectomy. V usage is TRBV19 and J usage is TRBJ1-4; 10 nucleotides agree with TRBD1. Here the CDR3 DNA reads TGTGCCAGTAGAGAAGGGACAGGGGAACTGTTTTTT. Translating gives CASREGTGELFF.